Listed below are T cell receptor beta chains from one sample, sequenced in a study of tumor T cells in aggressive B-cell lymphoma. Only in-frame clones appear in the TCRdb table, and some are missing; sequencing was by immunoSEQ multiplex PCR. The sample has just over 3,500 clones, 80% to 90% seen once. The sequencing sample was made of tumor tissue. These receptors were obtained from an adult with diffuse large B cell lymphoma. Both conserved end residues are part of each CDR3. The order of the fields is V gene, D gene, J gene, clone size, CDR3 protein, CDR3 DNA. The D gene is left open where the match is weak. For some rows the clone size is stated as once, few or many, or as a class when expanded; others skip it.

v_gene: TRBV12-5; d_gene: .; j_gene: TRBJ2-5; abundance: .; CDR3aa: CASGSRIQETQYF; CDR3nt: TGTGCTAGTGGTTCCAGGATACAAGAGACCCAGTACTTC
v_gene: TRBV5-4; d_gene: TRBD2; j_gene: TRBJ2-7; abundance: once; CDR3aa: CASSPDGTTYEQYF; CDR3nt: TGTGCCAGCAGCCCAGACGGGACTACCTACGAGCAGTACTTC
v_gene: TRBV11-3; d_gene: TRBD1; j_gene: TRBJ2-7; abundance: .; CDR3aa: CASSIGQGIYEQYF; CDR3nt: TGTGCCAGCAGCATTGGACAGGGAATCTACGAGCAGTACTTC
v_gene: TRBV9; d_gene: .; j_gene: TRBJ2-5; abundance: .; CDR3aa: CASSVGAGLGGTQYF; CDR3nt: TGTGCCAGCAGCGTAGGAGCAGGGTTGGGTGGGACCCAGTACTTC
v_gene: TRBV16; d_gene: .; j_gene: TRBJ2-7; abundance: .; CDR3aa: CASSQYDSSYEQYF; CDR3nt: TGTGCCAGCAGCCAATACGACAGTTCCTACGAGCAGTACTTC
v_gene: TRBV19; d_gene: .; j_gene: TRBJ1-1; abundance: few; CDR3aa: CASSMVRNTEAFF; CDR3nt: TGTGCCAGTAGTATGGTTAGGAACACTGAAGCTTTCTTT
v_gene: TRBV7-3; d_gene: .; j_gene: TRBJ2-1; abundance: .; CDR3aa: CASSLMGSSIEQFF; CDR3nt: TGTGCCAGCAGCTTAATGGGCAGTTCCATTGAGCAGTTCTTC
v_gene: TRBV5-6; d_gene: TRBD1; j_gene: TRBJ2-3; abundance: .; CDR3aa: CASSLAQGVTDTQYF; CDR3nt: TGTGCCAGCAGCTTGGCTCAGGGGGTGACAGATACGCAGTATTTT
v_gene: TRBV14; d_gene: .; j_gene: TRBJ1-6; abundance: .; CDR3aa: CASSQDPQGKSPLHF; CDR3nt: TGTGCCAGCAGCCAAGATCCCCAGGGGAAATCACCCCTCCACTTT
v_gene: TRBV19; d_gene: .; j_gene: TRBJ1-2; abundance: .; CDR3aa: CASSMRQTLINYGYTF; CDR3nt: TGTGCCAGTAGTATGCGACAGACGCTTATTAACTATGGCTACACCTTC
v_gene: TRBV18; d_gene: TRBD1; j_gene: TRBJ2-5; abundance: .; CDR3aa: CASSPQQGAGETQYF; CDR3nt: TGTGCCAGCTCACCACAGCAGGGGGCTGGGGAAACCCAGTACTTC
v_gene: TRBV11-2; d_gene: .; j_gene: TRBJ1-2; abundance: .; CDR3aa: CASSLGQSNYGYTF; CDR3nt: TGTGCCAGCAGCTTAGGACAGTCTAACTATGGCTACACCTTC
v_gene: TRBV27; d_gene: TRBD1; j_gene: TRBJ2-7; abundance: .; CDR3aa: CASSLLGTGTYEQYF; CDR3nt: TGTGCCAGCAGTTTACTCGGGACAGGTACCTACGAGCAGTACTTC
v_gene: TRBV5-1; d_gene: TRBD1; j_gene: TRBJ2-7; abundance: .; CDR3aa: CASTPGTGASVEQYF; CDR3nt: TGCGCCAGCACCCCCGGGACAGGGGCCTCTGTCGAGCAGTACTTC
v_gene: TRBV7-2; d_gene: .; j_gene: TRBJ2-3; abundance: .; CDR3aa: CASTLSVTGSTDTQYF; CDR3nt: TGTGCCAGCACCCTAAGTGTAACAGGGAGCACAGATACGCAGTATTTT
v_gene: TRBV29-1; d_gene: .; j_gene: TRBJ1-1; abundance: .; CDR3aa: CSVEDSGGWSTEAFF; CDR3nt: TGCAGCGTTGAAGATTCGGGGGGCTGGAGCACTGAAGCTTTCTTT
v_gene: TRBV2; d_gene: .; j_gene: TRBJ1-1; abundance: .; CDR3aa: CASSEVKAGHTEAFF; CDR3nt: TGTGCCAGCAGTGAAGTAAAGGCGGGGCACACTGAAGCTTTCTTT
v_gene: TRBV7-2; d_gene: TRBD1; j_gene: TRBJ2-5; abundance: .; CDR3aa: CASSLEGTGQETQYF; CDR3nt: TGTGCCAGCAGCTTAGAGGGGACAGGTCAAGAGACCCAGTACTTC
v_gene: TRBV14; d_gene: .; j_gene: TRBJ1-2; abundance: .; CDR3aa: CASSQLGLHSPGYTF; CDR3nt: TGTGCCAGCAGCCAACTGGGCCTCCATTCCCCCGGCTACACCTTC
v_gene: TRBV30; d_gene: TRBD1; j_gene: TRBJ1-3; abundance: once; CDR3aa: CAWSSGGLRNTIYF; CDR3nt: TGTGCCTGGAGCTCAGGGGGATTGAGAAACACCATATATTTT
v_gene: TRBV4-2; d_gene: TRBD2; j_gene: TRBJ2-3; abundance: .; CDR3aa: CASSYRTSGENTDTQYF; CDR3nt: TGTGCCAGCAGCTACCGGACTAGCGGGGAGAATACAGATACGCAGTATTTT
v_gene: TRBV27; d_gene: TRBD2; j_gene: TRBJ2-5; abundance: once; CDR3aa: CASSLGREVQETQYF; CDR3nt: TGTGCCAGCAGCCTAGGGCGGGAGGTTCAAGAGACCCAGTACTTC
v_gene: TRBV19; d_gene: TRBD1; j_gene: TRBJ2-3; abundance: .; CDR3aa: CASSRPGQGYGVDTQYF; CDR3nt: TGTGCCAGTAGTAGACCGGGACAGGGTTATGGAGTAGATACGCAGTATTTT
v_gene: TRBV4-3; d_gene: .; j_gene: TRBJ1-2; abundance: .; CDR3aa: CASSQDFPPSFYGYTF; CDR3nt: TGCGCCAGCAGCCAAGATTTCCCCCCCAGTTTCTATGGCTACACCTTC
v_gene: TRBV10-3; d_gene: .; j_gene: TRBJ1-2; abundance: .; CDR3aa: CAISGLQGGGYTF; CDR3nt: TGTGCCATCAGTGGGTTACAGGGTGGAGGCTACACCTTC
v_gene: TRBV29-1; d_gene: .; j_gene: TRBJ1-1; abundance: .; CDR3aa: CGVGGTGEAFF; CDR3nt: TGCGGCGTGGGAGGGACGGGAGAAGCTTTCTTT
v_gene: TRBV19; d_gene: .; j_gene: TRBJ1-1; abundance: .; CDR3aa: CASSSMNTEAFF; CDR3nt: TGTGCCAGTAGTAGTATGAACACTGAAGCTTTCTTT
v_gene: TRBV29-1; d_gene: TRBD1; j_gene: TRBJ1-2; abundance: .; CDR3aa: CSVGTGQDYGYTF; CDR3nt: TGCAGCGTTGGGACAGGGCAAGACTATGGCTACACCTTC
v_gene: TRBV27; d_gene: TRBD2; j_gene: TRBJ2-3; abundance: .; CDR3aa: CASSPLPPRGGPDTQYF; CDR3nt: TGTGCCAGCAGTCCCCTCCCCCCCCGGGGGGGCCCAGATACGCAGTATTTT
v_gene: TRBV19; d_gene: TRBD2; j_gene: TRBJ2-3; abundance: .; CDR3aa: CASSIGRGGPTDTQYF; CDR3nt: TGTGCCAGTAGTATAGGACGGGGGGGACCCACAGATACGCAGTATTTT
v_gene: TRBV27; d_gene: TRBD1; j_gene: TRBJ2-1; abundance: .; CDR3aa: CASSLGGTGADEQFF; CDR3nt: TGTGCCAGCAGTTTAGGGGGGACAGGGGCCGATGAGCAGTTCTTC
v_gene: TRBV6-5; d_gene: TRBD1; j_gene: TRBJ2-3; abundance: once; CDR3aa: CASSYSGTGVNPQYF; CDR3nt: TGTGCCAGCAGTTATTCCGGGACAGGGGTTAATCCGCAGTATTTT
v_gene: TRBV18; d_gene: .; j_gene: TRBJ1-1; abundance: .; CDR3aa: CASSPPRGADLLRAFF; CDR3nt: TGTGCCAGCTCACCGCCTCGGGGGGCTGATCTTCTGAGGGCTTTCTTT
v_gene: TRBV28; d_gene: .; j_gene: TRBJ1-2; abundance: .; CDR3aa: CASSPGGEVYGYTF; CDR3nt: TGTGCCAGCAGTCCCGGGGGAGAGGTCTATGGCTACACCTTC
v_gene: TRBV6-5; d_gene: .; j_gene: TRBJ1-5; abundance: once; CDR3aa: CASGQPQHF; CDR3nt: TGTGCCTCAGGGCAGCCCCAGCATTTT
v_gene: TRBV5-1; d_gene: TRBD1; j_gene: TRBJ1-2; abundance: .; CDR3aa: CASSLAGGAHYGYTF; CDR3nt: TGCGCCAGCAGCTTGGCAGGGGGCGCTCACTATGGCTACACCTTC
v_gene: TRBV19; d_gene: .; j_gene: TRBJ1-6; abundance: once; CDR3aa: CAGSEGWTGNSPLHF; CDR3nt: TGTGCCGGTAGTGAAGGATGGACGGGAAATTCACCCCTCCACTTT
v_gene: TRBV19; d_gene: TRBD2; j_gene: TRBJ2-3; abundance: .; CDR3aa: CASSTLAGSSTDTQYF; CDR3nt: TGTGCCAGTAGTACCCTAGCGGGGTCTAGCACAGATACGCAGTATTTT
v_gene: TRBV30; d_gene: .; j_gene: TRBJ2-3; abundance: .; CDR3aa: CAWSVRRGDTQYF; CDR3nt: TGTGCCTGGAGTGTACGTAGGGGGGATACGCAGTATTTT
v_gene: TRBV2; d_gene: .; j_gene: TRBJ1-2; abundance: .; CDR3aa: CASNWEGTGGYTF; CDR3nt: TGTGCCAGCAATTGGGAAGGCACGGGAGGCTACACCTTC
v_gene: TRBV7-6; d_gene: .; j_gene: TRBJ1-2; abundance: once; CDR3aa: CASSLIPWSGGYTF; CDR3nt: TGTGCCAGCAGCTTAATCCCGTGGTCGGGTGGCTACACCTTC